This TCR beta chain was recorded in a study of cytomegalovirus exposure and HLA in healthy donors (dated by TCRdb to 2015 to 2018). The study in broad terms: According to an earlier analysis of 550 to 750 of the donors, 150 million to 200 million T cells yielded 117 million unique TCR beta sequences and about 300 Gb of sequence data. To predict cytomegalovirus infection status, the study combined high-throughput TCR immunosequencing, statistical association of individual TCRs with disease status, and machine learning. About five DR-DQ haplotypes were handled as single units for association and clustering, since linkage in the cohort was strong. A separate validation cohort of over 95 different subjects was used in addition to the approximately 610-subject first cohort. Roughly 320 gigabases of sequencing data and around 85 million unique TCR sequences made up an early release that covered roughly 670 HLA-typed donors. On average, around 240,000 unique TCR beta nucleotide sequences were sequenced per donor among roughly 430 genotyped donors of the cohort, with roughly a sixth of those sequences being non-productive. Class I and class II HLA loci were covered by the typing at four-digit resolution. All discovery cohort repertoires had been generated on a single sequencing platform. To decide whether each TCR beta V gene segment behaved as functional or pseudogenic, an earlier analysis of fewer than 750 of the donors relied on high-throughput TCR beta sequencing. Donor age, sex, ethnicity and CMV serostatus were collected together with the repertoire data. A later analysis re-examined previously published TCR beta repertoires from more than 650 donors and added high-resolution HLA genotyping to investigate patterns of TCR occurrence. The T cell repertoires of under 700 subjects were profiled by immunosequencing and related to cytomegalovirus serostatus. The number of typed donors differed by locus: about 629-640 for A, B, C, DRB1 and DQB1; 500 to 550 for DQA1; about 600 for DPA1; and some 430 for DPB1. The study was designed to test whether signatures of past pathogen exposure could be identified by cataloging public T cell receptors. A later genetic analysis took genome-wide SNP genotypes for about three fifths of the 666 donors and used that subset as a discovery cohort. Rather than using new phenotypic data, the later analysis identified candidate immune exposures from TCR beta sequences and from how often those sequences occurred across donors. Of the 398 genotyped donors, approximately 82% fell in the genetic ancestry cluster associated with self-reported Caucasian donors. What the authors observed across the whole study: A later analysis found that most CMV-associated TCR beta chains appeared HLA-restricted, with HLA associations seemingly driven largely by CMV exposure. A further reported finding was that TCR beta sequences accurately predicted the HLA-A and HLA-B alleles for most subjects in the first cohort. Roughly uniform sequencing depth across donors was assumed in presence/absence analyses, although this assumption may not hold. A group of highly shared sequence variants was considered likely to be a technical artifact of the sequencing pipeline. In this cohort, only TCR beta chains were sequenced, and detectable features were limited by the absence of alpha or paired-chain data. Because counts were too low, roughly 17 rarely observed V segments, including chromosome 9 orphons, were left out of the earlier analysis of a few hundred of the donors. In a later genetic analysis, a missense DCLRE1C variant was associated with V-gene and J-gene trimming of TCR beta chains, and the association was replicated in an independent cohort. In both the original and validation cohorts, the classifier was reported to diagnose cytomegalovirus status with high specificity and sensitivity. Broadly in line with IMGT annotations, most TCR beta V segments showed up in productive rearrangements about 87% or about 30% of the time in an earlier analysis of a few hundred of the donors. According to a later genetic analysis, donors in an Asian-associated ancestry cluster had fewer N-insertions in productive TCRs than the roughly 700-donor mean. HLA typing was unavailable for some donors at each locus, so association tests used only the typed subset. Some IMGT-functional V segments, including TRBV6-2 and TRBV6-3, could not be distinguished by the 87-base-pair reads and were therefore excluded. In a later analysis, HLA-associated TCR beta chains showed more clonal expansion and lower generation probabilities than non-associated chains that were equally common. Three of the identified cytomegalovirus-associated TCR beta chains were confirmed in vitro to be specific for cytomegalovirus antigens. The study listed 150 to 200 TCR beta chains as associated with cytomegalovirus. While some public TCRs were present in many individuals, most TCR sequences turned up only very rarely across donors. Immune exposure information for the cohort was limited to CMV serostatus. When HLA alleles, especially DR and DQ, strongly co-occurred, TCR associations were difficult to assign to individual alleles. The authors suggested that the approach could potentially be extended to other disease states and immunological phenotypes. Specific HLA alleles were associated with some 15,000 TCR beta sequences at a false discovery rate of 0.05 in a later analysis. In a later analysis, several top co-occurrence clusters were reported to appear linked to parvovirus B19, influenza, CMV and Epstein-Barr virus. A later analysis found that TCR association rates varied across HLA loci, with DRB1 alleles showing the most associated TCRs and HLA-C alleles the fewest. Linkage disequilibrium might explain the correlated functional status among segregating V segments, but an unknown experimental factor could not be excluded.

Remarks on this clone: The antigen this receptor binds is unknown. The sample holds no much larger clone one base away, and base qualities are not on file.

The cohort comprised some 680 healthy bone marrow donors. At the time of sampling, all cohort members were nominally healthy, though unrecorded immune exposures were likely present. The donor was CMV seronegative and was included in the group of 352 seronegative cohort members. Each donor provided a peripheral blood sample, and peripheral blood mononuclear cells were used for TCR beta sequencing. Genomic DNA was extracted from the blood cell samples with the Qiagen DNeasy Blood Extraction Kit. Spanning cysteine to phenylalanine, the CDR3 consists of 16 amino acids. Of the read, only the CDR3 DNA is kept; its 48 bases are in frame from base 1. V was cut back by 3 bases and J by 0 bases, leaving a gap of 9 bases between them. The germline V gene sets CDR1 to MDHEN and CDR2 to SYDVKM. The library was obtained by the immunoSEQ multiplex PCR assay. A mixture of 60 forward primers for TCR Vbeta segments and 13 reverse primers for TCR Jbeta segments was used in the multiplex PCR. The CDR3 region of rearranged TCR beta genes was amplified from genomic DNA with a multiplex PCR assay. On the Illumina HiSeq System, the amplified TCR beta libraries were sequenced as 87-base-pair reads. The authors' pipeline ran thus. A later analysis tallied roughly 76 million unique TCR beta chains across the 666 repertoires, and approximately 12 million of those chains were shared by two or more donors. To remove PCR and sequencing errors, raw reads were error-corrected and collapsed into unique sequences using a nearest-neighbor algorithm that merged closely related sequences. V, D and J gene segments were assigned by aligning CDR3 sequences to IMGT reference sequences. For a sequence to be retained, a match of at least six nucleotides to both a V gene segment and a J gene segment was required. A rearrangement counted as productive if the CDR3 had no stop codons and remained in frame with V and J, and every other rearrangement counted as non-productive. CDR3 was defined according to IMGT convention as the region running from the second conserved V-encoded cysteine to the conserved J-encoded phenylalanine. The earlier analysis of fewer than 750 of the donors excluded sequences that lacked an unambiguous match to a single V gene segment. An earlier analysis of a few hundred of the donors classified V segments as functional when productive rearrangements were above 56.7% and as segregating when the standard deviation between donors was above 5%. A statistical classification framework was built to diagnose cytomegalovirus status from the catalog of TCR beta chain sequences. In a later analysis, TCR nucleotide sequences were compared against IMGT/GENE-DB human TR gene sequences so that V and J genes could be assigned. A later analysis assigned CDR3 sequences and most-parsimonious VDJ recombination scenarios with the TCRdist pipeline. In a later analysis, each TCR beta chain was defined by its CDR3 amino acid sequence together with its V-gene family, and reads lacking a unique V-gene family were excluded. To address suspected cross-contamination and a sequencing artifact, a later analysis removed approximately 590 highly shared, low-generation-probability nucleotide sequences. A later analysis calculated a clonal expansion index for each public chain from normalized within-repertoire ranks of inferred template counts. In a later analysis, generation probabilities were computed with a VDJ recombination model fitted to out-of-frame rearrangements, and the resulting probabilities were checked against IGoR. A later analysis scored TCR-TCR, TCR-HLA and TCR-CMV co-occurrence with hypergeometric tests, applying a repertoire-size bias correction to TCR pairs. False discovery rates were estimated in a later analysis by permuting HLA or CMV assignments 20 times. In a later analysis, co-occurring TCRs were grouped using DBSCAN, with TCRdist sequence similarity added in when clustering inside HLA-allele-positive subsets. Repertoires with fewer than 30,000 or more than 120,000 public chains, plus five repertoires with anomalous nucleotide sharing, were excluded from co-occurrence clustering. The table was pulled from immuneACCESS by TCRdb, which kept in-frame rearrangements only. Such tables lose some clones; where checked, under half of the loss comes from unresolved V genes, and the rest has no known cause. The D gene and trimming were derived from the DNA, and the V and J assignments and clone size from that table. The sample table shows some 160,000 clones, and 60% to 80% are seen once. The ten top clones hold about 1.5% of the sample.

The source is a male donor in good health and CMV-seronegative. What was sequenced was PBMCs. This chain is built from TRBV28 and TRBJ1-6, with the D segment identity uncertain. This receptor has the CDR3 CASSFGGSSYNSPLHF. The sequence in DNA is TGTGCCAGCAGTTTCGGCGGGAGCTCCTATAATTCACCCCTCCACTTT.